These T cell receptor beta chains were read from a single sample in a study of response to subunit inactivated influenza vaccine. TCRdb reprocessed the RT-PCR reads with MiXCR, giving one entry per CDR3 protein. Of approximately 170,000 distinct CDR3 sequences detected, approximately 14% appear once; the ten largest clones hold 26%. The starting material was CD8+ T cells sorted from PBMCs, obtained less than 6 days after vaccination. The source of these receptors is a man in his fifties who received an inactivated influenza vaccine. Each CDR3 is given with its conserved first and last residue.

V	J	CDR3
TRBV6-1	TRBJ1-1	CASTRGGLATEAFF
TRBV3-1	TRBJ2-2	CASSQEIFLITGELFF
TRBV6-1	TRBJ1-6	CASGTGGRYSPLHF
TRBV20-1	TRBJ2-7	CSASLGGDGFYEQYF
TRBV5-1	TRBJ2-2	CASSVNTGELFF
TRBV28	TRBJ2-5	CASSLFARRETQYF
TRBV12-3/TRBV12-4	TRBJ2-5	CASTSSPPGPGWETQYF
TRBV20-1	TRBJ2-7	CSAREPRRPFYEQYF
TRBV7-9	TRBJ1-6	CASSFGGRNSPLHF
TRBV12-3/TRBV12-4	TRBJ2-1	CASSFNPGTDEQFF
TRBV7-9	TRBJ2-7	CASSPPAFYEQYF
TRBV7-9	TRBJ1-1	CASSLGRGMNTEAFF
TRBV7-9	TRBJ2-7	CASSSGTGLAEQYF
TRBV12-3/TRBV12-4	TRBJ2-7	CASSLARGIEQYF
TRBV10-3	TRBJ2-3	CAITKREKGSTDTQYF
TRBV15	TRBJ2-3	CATGDRAYDTQYF
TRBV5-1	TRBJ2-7	CASSLAGGESEQYF
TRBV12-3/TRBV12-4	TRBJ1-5	CASSPDWDHNQPQHF
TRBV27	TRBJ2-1	CASSLGVSGSYNEQFF
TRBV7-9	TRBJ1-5	CASSSDPWPQHF
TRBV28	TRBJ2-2	CASSFRGRRTGELFF
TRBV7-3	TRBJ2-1	CASSLAGRRSYNEQFF
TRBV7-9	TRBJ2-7	CASSLGLAAYEQYF
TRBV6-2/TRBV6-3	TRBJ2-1	CASSYPRQGASDSGYNEQFF
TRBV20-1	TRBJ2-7	CSALAPSGSHYEQYF
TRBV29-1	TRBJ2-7	CSVVAGAAGEQYF
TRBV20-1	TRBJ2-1	CSARDLAGVGDEQFF
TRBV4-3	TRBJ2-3	CASSRAVGTRGLTDTQYF
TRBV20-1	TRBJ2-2	CSARPAGTGGTGELFF
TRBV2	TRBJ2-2	CASRLAGELFF
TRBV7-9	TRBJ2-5	CASSLTSGVIETQYF
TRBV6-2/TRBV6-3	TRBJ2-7	CASSYGSFTYEQYF